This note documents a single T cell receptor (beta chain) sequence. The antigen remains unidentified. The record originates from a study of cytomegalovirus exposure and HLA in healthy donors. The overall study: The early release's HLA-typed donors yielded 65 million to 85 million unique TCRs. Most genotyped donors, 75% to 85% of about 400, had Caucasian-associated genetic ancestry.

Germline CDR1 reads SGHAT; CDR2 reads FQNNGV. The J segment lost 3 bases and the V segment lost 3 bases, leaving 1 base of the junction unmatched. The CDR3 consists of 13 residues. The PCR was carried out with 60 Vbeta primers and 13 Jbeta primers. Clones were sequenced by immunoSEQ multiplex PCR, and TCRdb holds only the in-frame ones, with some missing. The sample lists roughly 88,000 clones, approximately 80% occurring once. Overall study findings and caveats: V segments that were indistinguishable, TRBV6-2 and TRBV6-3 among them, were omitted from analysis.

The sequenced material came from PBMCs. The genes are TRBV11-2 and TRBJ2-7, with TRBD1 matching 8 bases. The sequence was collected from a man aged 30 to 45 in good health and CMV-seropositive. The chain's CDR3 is CASSLDRVYEQYF. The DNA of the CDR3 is TGTGCCAGCAGCTTGGACAGGGTCTACGAGCAGTACTTC.